This T cell receptor (beta chain) was documented in a study of early stage breast cancer tumors. Concerning this clone: Its antigen remains unknown.

This CDR3 is built from 16 residues. After removal of 4 bases from V and 8 bases from J, the junction contained 12 bases not matched to a gene. The V gene's germline CDR1 is SGHNT and CDR2 YYREEE (reference sequence). Clones were sequenced by immunoSEQ multiplex PCR, and TCRdb holds only the in-frame ones, with some missing. Altogether some 75,000 clones are present, 65% to 85% being singletons, with the ten largest covering about 3.6%. Study findings and constraints: Commonly generated sequences made up most enriched TCRB sequences shared between patients. Compared with adjacent normal breast, tumors showed about 2.5-fold denser, more clonal T cells.

This rearrangement joins TRBV5-4 to TRBJ1-6; 7 bases fit TRBD1. The TCR sequence derives from a person in their sixties or seventies with breast cancer. Sequencing was performed on blood. This CDR3 is CASSPQGKLDDSPLHF. In nucleotides, the CDR3 is TGTGCCAGCAGCCCACAGGGGAAACTAGATGATTCACCCCTCCACTTT.